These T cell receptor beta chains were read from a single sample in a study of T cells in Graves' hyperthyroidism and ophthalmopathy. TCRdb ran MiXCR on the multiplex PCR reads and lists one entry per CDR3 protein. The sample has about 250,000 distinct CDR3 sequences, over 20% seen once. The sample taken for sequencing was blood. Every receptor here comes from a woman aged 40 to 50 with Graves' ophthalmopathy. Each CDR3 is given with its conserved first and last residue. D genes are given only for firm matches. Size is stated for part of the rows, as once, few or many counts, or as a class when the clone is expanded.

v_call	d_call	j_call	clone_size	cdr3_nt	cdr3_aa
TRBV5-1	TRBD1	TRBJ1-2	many	TGCGCCAGCAGCGAGGGGGACAGGGTTCGCTACACCTTC	CASSEGDRVRYTF
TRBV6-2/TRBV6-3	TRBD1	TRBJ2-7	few	TGTGCCAGCAGTCCCGTCGCGAGGGACAGCCGCGACGAGCAGTACTTC	CASSPVARDSRDEQYF
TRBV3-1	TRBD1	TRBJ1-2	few	TGTGCCAGCAGCAAAAGGGACAGCAGTATAACGTACTATGGCTACACCTTC	CASSKRDSSITYYGYTF
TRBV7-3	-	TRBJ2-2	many	TGTGCCAGCAGCTTAACTGGGAGTACCGGGGAGCTGTTTTTT	CASSLTGSTGELFF
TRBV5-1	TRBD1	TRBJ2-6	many	TGCGCCAGCAGCTTCAAGGGGGCCGGGGCCAACGTCCTGACTTTC	CASSFKGAGANVLTF
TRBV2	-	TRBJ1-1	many	TGTGCCAGCAGTGCCGACGGCGGAGCTTTCTTT	CASSADGGAFF
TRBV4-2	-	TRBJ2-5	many	TGTGCCAGCAGCCCCCGGGTATTAGCGCGGGAGACCCAGTACTTC	CASSPRVLARETQYF
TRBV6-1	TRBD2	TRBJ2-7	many	TGTGCCAGCAGTGAAGGGAGCGGGGGTTACTACGAGCAGTACTTC	CASSEGSGGYYEQYF
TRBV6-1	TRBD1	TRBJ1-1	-	TGTGCCAGCAGCAACCATCCCCAGGGGGTCGACACTGAAGCTTTCTTT	CASSNHPQGVDTEAFF
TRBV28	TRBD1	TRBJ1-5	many	TGTGCCAGCAGTTATACAGGGGCCGCCACCCCCAATCAGCCCCAGCATTTT	CASSYTGAATPNQPQHF
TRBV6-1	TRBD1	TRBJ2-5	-	TGTGCCAGCAGGGCTGGGTTGGGACAGGGTATGACCCAGTACTTC	CASRAGLGQGMTQYF
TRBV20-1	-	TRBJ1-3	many	TGCAGTGCTAGGACGGGGGGAAACACCATATATTTT	CSARTGGNTIYF
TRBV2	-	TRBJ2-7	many	TGTGCCAGCACAGTAAGTACCTCCTACGAGCAGTACTTC	CASTVSTSYEQYF
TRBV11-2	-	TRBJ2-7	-	TGTGCCAGCAGTCCCCTCCTCCCGCAGGGAACCTCCTACGAGCAGTACTTC	CASSPLLPQGTSYEQYF
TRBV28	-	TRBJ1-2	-	TGTGCCAGCAGTTTGGAGGGAAGGAGCTACACCTTC	CASSLEGRSYTF
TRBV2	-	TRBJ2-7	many	TGTGCCAGCAGTGAAAGGTCACAGTCTGGGCACGAGCAGTACTTC	CASSERSQSGHEQYF
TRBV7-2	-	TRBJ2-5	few	TGTGCCAGCAGCTTAGGAGGACAGACACAAGAGACCCAGTACTTC	CASSLGGQTQETQYF
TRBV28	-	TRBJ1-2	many	TGTGCCAGCTACCAGATGGGAGGCTACACCTTC	CASYQMGGYTF
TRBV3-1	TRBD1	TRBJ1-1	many	TGTGCCAGCAGCCTTAACCCGGGACAGGCACCCACTGAAGCTTTCTTT	CASSLNPGQAPTEAFF
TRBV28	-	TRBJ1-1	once	TGTGCCAGCAGTTTAAGGTTTTTTACTGAAGCTTTCTTT	CASSLRFFTEAFF
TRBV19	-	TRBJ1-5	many	TGTGCCAGTAGTACAGGGGTGGGCAATCAGCCCCAGCATTTT	CASSTGVGNQPQHF
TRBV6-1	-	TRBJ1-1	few	TGTGCCAGCAGGGTGACCCGAGACACTGAAGCTTTCTTT	CASRVTRDTEAFF
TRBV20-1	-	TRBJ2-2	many	TGCAGTGCTAGAGAGGCCTCTAGGGACACCGGGGAGCTGTTTTTT	CSAREASRDTGELFF
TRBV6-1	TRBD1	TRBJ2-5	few	TGTGCCAGCAGTACCACAGGGGGCAACCAAGAGACCCAGTACTTC	CASSTTGGNQETQYF
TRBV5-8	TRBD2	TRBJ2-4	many	TGTGCCAGCAGCTTGCACGGGCGGGAGAAGTCAGCCAAAAACATTCAGTACTTC	CASSLHGREKSAKNIQYF
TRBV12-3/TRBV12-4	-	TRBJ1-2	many	TGTGCCAGCAGTTTAGCCGGTAACTATGGCTACACCTTC	CASSLAGNYGYTF
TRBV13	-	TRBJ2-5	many	TGTGCCAGCAAGGGGAGGCAGCAAGAGACCCAGTACTTC	CASKGRQQETQYF
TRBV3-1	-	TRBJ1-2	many	TGTGCCAGCAGCCAACTCTCGACTAACTATGGCTACACCTTC	CASSQLSTNYGYTF
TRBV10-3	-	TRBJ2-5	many	TGTGCCCTCAGTGAGTCGGAGGTATCCCAAGAGACCCAGTACTTC	CALSESEVSQETQYF
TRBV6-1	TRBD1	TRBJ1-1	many	TGTGCCAGCAGTGAGCACAGGGGGCCGGCTGAAGCTTTCTTT	CASSEHRGPAEAFF
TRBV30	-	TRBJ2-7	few	TGTGCCTGGAGTCTGGGTATGGCTAGTGCCTACGAGCAGTACTTC	CAWSLGMASAYEQYF
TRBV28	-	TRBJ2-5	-	TGTGCCAGCAGTCGATCGGGGGCAGAGACCCAGTACTTC	CASSRSGAETQYF
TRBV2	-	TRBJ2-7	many	TGTGCCAGCAGTGCCGAACAGGTATACGAGCAGTACTTC	CASSAEQVYEQYF
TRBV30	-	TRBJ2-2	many	TGTGCCTGGCAGGGTTTCGGGGAGCTGTTTTTT	CAWQGFGELFF
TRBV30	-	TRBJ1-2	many	TGTGCCTGGAGTGTACAAGGGGAGGGCTATGGCTACACCTTC	CAWSVQGEGYGYTF
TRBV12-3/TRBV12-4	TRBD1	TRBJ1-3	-	TGTGCCAGCAGTCAGGGGGATGGACCGTACTCTGGAAACACCATATATTTT	CASSQGDGPYSGNTIYF
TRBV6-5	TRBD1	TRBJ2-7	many	TGTGCCAGCAGGCCCTCCCGGGACAGGCGCCCCTACGAGCAGTACTTC	CASRPSRDRRPYEQYF
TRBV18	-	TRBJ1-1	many	TGTGCCAGCTCTCGGAGTGGGAGGACTGAAGCTTTCTTT	CASSRSGRTEAFF
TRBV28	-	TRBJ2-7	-	TGTGCCAGCACGGCCACTAACCGAGCCGAGCAGTACTTC	CASTATNRAEQYF
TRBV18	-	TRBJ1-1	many	TGTGCCAGCTCGCCACGGGACACTAACACTGAAGCTTTCTTT	CASSPRDTNTEAFF
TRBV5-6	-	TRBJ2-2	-	TGTGCCAGCAGGCAATCCGGGACGGCAAACACCGGGGAGCTGTTTTTT	CASRQSGTANTGELFF
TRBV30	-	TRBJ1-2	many	TGTGCCTGCACGGACAGCCCTATTGATGGCTACACCTTC	CACTDSPIDGYTF
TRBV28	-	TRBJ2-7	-	TGTGCCAGCAGTCTTAACACAGGGCGGGAGCAGTACTTC	CASSLNTGREQYF
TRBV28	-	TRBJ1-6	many	TGTGCCAGCATACAGGGTCCGAATAATTCACCCCTCCACTTT	CASIQGPNNSPLHF
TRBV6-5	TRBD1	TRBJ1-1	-	TGTGCCAGCAGTTACAACAGGGGTGACACTGAAGCTTTCTTT	CASSYNRGDTEAFF
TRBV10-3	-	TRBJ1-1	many	TGTGCCATCAGTGAGTCGGCCAGGCAGAACACTGAAGCTTTCTTT	CAISESARQNTEAFF
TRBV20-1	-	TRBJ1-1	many	TGCAGTGCTATCTTCCCCACTGAAGCTTTCTTT	CSAIFPTEAFF
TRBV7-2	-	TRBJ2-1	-	TGTGCCAGCAGCTTAGCCGGACCAGGGGGGCTGTTCTTC	CASSLAGPGGLFF
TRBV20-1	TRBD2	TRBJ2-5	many	TGCAGTGCTAGAGGGACTAGCGGGAGGGAGACCCAGTACTTC	CSARGTSGRETQYF
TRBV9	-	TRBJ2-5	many	TGTGCCAGCAGCCCCCTCGGGGGAGGCGGTCAAGAGACCCAGTACTTC	CASSPLGGGGQETQYF
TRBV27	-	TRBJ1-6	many	TGTGCCAGCAGTTTTGGGGCCGCGTATAATTCACCCCTCCACTTT	CASSFGAAYNSPLHF
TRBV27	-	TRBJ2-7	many	TGTGCCAGCAGTTTTATGCGGGACAGCTCCTACGAGCAGTACTTC	CASSFMRDSSYEQYF
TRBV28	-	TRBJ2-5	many	TGTGCCAGCAGTTTTGCAGGACAGAGTCAAGAGACCCAGTACTTC	CASSFAGQSQETQYF
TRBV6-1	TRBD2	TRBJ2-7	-	TGTGCCAGCGGTAGACGCGGGGGGAATGGAGAGCAGTCCTTC	CASGRRGGNGEQSF
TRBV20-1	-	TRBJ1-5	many	TGCAGTGCTAGTCTAGGGGGTGATCAGCCCCAGCATTTT	CSASLGGDQPQHF
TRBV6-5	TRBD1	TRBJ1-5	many	TGTGCCAGCAGTCCTTACAGGGGATCAATGACCCAGCATTTT	CASSPYRGSMTQHF
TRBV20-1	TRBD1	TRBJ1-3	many	TGCAGTGCCTGGACAGGCTCTGGAAACACCATATATTTT	CSAWTGSGNTIYF
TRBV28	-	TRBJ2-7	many	TGTGCCAGCAGTTTTATTGAGGGAACCTACGAGCAGTACTTC	CASSFIEGTYEQYF